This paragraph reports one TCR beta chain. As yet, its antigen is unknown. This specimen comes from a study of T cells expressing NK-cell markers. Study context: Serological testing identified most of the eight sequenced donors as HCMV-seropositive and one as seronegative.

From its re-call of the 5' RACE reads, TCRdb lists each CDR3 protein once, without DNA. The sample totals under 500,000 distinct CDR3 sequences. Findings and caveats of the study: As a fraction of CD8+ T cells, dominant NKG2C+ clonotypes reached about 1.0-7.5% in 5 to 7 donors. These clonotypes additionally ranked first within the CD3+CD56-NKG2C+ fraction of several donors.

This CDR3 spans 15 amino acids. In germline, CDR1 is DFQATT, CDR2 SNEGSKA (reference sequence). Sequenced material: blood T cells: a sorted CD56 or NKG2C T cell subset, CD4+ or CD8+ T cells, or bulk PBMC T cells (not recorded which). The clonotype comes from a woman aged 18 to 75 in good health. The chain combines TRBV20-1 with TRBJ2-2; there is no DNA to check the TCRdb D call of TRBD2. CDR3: CSAIVLAENTGELFF.